The rows below give T cell receptor beta chains drawn from one sample of a study of T cell responses to AZD1222 COVID-19 vaccine. TCRdb's table, derived via immunoSEQ multiplex PCR, lists solely in-frame clones and lacks some. This sample has approximately 150,000 clones, with roughly nine tenths found just once. Specimen: peripheral blood, collected on day 0 of MenACWY control vaccination. These receptors were obtained from an adult in good health. Both conserved end residues are part of each CDR3. A D gene is named only where the DNA matches it firmly.

d_gene	v_gene	j_gene	CDR3aa
TRBD2	TRBV10-1	TRBJ2-1	CASGREMSYNEQFF
NA	TRBV6-2/TRBV6-3	TRBJ2-5	CASSYIETQYF
TRBD2	TRBV7-9	TRBJ2-7	CASSSSSSGTYEQYF
NA	TRBV27	TRBJ1-6	CASSLLPGSVVGSPLHF
TRBD2	TRBV13	TRBJ2-7	CASSSRLAGGYEQYF
TRBD1	TRBV18	TRBJ1-1	CASSFGQGAEYVKAFF
NA	TRBV4-3	TRBJ1-1	CASSQQQGLNTEAFF
TRBD2	TRBV11-3	TRBJ2-7	CASSLTSGSSEQYF
NA	TRBV11-2	TRBJ2-5	CASSPYRVETQYF
TRBD1	TRBV7-2	TRBJ1-2	CASSLGQGGYGYTF
NA	TRBV2	TRBJ2-1	CASSPQKFSFF
NA	TRBV15	TRBJ1-5	CATSRASLNQPQHF
TRBD2	TRBV24-1	TRBJ2-2	CATSVRSSGLAGELFF
NA	TRBV9	TRBJ2-3	CASSVFSEDTQYF
TRBD2	TRBV7-8	TRBJ2-3	CASSPDSGRWDTQYF
NA	TRBV24-1	TRBJ1-5	CATSDRTGGYNQPQHF
NA	TRBV18	TRBJ1-1	CASSPGTMTEAFF
NA	TRBV19	TRBJ1-2	CASSIGGKGGGYTF
TRBD1	TRBV28	TRBJ1-3	CASSFSGQNSGNTIYF
TRBD2	TRBV13	TRBJ2-2	CASSLGLAGVAGELFF
NA	TRBV6-5	TRBJ2-7	CASSYTGTSYEQYF
NA	TRBV5-1	TRBJ1-1	CASSSYLDTEAFF
NA	TRBV29-1	TRBJ2-7	CSVDGVGGGSGGEQYF
NA	TRBV9	TRBJ1-6	CASSPDSHGSSPLHF
TRBD2	TRBV7-7	TRBJ2-2	CASRSAGGDTGELFF
NA	TRBV9	TRBJ2-3	CASSVVDFRDTQYF
TRBD2	TRBV29-1	TRBJ2-7	CSVEEGASGRAQEQYF
TRBD2	TRBV5-1	TRBJ2-1	CASSLYSGRATDEQFF
TRBD2	TRBV24-1	TRBJ2-1	CATSDTRLAGVTNEQFF
TRBD2	TRBV11-3	TRBJ2-4	CASSSPGLAGRAKNIQYF
NA	TRBV9	TRBJ1-1	CASSVFGGENTEAFF
NA	TRBV5-1	TRBJ2-3	CASRRRDPDTDTQYF
NA	TRBV27	TRBJ1-6	CASSLSDISYNSPLHF
NA	TRBV27	TRBJ2-4	CASRFSIKNIQYF
NA	TRBV9	TRBJ1-1	CASKRGAVGTEAFF
NA	TRBV3-1/TRBV3-2	TRBJ2-3	CASSQDYARSTDTQYF
TRBD2	TRBV10-3	TRBJ2-3	CAISESPISGTSTDTQYF
NA	TRBV7-9	TRBJ1-4	CASSLEHTPTNEKLFF
NA	TRBV24-1	TRBJ2-3	CATAGGWEYADTQYF
NA	TRBV5-8	TRBJ1-5	CAGGVGGGQPQHF
TRBD1	TRBV6-5	TRBJ1-1	CASRGRTGGEAFF
NA	TRBV7-8	TRBJ1-6	CASSLVAGKLSPLHF
NA	TRBV4-3	TRBJ1-2	CASSHQGTAHGYTF
TRBD2	TRBV10-2	TRBJ2-7	CASSEPSGSDEQYF
NA	TRBV28	TRBJ2-7	CAIQQDPSYEQYF
NA	TRBV28	TRBJ1-6	CASSLGRNNSPLHF
NA	TRBV6-5	TRBJ1-6	CASSYQSGRGNSPLHF
NA	TRBV6-5	TRBJ1-2	CASSYYGYTF
NA	TRBV2	TRBJ1-6	CASIAAYANSPLHF
NA	TRBV28	TRBJ1-2	CASSQTVGYGYTF
NA	TRBV21-1	TRBJ1-1	CASSRNGSSNTEAFF
TRBD2	TRBV5-1	TRBJ2-2	CASSYTATGGGTGELFF
TRBD2	TRBV6-2/TRBV6-3	TRBJ2-1	CASSYGEGREFF
TRBD2	TRBV2	TRBJ2-7	CASIPGLASHEQYF
TRBD1	TRBV11-2	TRBJ2-3	CASSSHRGADTQYF
TRBD2	TRBV30	TRBJ2-7	CAWSPYVSSGRNEQYF
NA	TRBV19	TRBJ1-5	CASSIRRVNQPQHF
TRBD2	TRBV7-2	TRBJ2-3	CASSLGPGGSGTDTQYF
NA	TRBV9	TRBJ1-3	CASSEGGGEIGNTIYF
NA	TRBV19	TRBJ1-2	CASTSFLGSGGMGYTF